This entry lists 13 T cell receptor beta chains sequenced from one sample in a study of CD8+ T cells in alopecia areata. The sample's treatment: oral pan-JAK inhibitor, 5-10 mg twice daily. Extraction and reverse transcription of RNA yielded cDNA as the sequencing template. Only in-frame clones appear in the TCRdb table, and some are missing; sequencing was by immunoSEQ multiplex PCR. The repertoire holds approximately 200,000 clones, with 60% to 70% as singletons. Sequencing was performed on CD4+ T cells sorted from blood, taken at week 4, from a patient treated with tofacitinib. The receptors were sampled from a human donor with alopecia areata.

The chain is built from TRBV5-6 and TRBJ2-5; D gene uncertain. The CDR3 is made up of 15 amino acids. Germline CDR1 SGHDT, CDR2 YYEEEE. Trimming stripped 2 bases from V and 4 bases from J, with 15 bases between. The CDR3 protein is CASSFVREVRETQYF. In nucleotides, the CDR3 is TGTGCCAGCAGCTTCGTTAGGGAAGTCCGAGAGACCCAGTACTTC.

The CDR3 nucleotides are TGCAGCGGAGCCCAGTCGGAGGGACGGGGGGATACGCAGTATTTT. It yields the protein CSGAQSEGRGDTQYF. The V and J genes are TRBV29-1 and TRBJ2-3, with D tentatively TRBD2 (6 bases). Per the germline V gene, CDR1 is SQVTM and CDR2 is ANQGSEA. V lost 7 bases, J lost 6 bases, and 23 bases lay in between. The CDR3 contains 15 residues.

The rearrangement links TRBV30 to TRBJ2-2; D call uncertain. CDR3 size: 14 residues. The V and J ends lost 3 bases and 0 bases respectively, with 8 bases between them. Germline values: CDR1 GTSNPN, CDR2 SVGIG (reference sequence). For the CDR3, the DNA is TGTGCCTGGAGGAGCACCTCGAACACCGGGGAGCTGTTTTTT. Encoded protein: CAWRSTSNTGELFF.

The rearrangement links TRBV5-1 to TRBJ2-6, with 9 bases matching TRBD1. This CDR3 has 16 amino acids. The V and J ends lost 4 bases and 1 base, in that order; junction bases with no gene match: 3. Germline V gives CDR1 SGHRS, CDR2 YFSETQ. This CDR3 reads CASSGDRVSGANVLTF. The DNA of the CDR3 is TGCGCCAGCAGCGGGGACAGGGTTTCTGGGGCCAACGTCCTGACTTTC.

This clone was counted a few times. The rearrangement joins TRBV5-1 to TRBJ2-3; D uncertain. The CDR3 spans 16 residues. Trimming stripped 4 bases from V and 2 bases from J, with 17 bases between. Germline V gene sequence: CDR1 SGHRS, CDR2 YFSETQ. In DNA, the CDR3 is TGCGCCAGCAGCCCTGGCGCCAGACGATCCACAGATACGCAGTATTTT. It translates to CASSPGARRSTDTQYF.

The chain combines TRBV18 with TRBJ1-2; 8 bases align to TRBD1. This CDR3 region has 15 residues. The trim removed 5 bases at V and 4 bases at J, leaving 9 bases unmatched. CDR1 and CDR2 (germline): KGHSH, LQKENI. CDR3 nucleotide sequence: TGTGCCAGCTCAGGGCGGACAGGGCTCATCTATGGCTACACCTTC. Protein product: CASSGRTGLIYGYTF. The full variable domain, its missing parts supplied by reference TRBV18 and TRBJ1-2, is NAGVMQNPRHLVRRRGQEARLRCSPMKGHSHVYWYRQLPEEGLKFMVYLQKENIIDESGMPKERFSAEFPKEGPSILRIQQVVRGDSAAYFCASSGRTGLIYGYTFGSGTRLTVV.

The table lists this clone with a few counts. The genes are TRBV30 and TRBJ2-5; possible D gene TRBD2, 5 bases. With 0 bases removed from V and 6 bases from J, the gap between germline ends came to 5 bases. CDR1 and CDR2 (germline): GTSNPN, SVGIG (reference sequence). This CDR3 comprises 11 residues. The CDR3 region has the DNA TGTGCCTGGAGTGTCGGGAAGACCCAGTACTTC. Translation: CAWSVGKTQYF.

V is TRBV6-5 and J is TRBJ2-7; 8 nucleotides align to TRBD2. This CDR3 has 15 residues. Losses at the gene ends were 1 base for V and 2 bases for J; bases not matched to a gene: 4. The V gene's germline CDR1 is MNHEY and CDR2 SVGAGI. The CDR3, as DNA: TGTGCCAGCAGTTACTGGGCGGGGGGCGCCTACGAGCAGTACTTC. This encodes CASSYWAGGAYEQYF.

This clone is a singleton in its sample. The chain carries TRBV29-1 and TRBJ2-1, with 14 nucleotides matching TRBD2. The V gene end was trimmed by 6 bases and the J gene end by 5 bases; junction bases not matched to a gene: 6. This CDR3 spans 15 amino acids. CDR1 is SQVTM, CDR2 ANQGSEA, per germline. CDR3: CSVEGTSGGNNEQFF. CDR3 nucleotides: TGCAGCGTGGAGGGGACTAGCGGGGGTAACAATGAGCAGTTCTTC.

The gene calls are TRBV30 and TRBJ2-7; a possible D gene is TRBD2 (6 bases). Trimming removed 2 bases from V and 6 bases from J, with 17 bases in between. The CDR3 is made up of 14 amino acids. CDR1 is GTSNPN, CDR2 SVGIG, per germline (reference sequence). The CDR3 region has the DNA TGTGCCTGGAGTAGACTAGGAGGCTCTCCCGAGCAGTACTTC. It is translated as CAWSRLGGSPEQYF.

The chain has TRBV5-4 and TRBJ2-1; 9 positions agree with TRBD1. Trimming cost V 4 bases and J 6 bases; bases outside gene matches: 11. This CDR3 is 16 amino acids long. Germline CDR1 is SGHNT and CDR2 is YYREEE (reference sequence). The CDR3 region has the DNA TGTGCCAGCAGCGCAGACGGGACAGGGATTCGCAATGAGCAGTTCTTC. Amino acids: CASSADGTGIRNEQFF.

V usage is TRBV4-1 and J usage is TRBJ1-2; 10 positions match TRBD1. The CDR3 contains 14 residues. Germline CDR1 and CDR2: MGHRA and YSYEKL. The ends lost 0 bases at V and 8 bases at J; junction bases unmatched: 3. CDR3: CASSQEGQGYGYTF. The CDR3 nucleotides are TGCGCCAGCAGCCAAGAGGGACAGGGGTACGGCTACACCTTC.

The CDR3 spells CASSEGGQQNQPQHF. CDR3 in DNA: TGTGCCAGCAGTGAAGGGGGACAGCAAAATCAGCCCCAGCATTTT. The V gene is TRBV2, the J gene TRBJ1-5, with 7 positions matching TRBD1. Germline loops: CDR1 SNHLY, CDR2 FYNNEI. Germline trimming cut 1 base from V and 4 bases from J; bases unmatched to any gene: 4. CDR3 size: 15 residues.